The 28 T cell receptor beta chains presented below share a single source sample, sequenced in a study of blood T cell repertoires in COVID-19. Only in-frame clones appear in the TCRdb table, and some are missing; sequencing was by immunoSEQ multiplex PCR. Counted here are roughly 90,000 clones, roughly nine tenths occurring once; the ten biggest clones make up about 5%. Specimen: peripheral blood. The receptors derive from a woman older than 75 with active COVID-19.

The chain combines TRBV7-9 with TRBJ1-1; 7 nucleotides match TRBD1. CDR3 length: 15 amino acids. V lost 5 bases and J lost 0; bases outside the gene matches: 6. In germline, CDR1 is SEHNR, CDR2 FQNEAQ (reference sequence). CDR3 in DNA: TGTGCCAGCAGCCCTGACAGGGATTTGAACACTGAAGCTTTCTTT. The encoded protein is CASSPDRDLNTEAFF.

The chain carries TRBV3-1 (or the pseudogene TRBV3-2) and TRBJ2-7; D is uncertain. Trimming cost V 0 bases and J 6 bases, with 3 bases left between them. This CDR3 comprises 11 residues. Per germline, CDR1 LGHDT and CDR2 YNNKEL (reference sequence). This CDR3 is CASSQDSEQYF. CDR3 DNA: TGTGCCAGCAGCCAAGATAGCGAGCAGTACTTC.

The chain joins TRBV6-2 or TRBV6-3 to TRBJ2-3, with 10 bases that match TRBD2. Germline CDR1 MNHEY, CDR2 SVGEGT. The CDR3 spans 12 residues. Trimming removed 4 bases from V and 13 bases from J; junction bases left unmatched: 5. The CDR3 region has the DNA TGTGCCAGCAGTTCTAGCGGGAGTTTAGAGTATTTT. This sequence encodes CASSSSGSLEYF.

The sample holds a few counts of this clone. V and J are TRBV7-2 and TRBJ2-3, with TRBD2 matching 14 bases. Germline CDR1 SGHTA, CDR2 FQGNSA. CDR3 length: 16 amino acids. The V segment lost 5 bases and the J segment 7 bases; nucleotides outside the gene matches: 8. The CDR3 coding sequence is TGTGCCAGCAGCCCAGGGACTAGCGGGAGTAGGCATACGCAGTATTTT. Protein product: CASSPGTSGSRHTQYF.

This chain uses TRBV7-2 with TRBJ2-2; D may be TRBD2 (6 bases). Germline V gives CDR1 SGHTA, CDR2 FQGNSA. Trimming removed 5 bases at V and 3 bases at J, with 10 bases between. The CDR3 totals 14 residues. CDR3 in DNA: TGTGCCAGCAGCCCGGGGACTTACACCGGGGAGCTGTTTTTT. Its translation is CASSPGTYTGELFF.

The chain is built from TRBV5-4 and TRBJ1-2; 8 bases fit TRBD1. Losses at the gene ends were 3 bases for V and 5 bases for J; bases not matched to a gene: 18. The CDR3 sequence is 18 residues long. The germline V gene encodes CDR1 SGHNT and CDR2 YYREEE (reference sequence). The CDR3 sequence: CASSSEGYSDRERYGYTF. In DNA form, the CDR3 reads TGTGCCAGCAGCTCCGAAGGGTATTCGGACAGGGAACGATATGGCTACACCTTC.

This clone has a single count. The V call is TRBV7-9, the J call TRBJ2-1; 7 positions match TRBD2. CDR1 and CDR2 from the germline V gene are SEHNR and FQNEAQ (reference sequence). The V gene end was trimmed by 1 base and the J gene end by 7 bases; junction bases not matched to a gene: 7. This CDR3 has 15 residues. CDR3 sequence (DNA): TGTGCCAGCAGCTTAGTGGCGGGAGTGTGGAATGAGCAGTTCTTC. This codes for CASSLVAGVWNEQFF. Variable domain in full (rest from reference TRBV7-9 and TRBJ2-1): DTGVSQNPRHKITKRGQNVTFRCDPISEHNRLYWYRQTLGQGPEFLTYFQNEAQLEKSRLLSDRFSAERPKGSFSTLEIQRTEQGDSAMYLCASSLVAGVWNEQFFGPGTRLTVL.

This chain joins TRBV24-1 and TRBJ2-2; D is possibly TRBD1 (6 bases). The V gene's germline CDR1 is KGHDR and CDR2 SFDVKD. Trimming took off 3 bases at V and 3 bases at J, with 13 bases between the two ends. The CDR3 is 16 amino acids. The CDR3 DNA follows: TGTGCCACCAGTGATCGGCGCAGGGGCGACACCGGGGAGCTGTTTTTT. Translating it yields CATSDRRRGDTGELFF.

This clone was seen a single time. The V gene is TRBV19, the J gene TRBJ2-1; TRBD2 is a possible D gene (5 bases). V was trimmed by 4 bases and J by 12 bases, leaving 28 bases between them. Germline lookup yields CDR1 LNHDA and CDR2 SQIVND (reference sequence). The CDR3 runs to 17 residues. This CDR3 is CASSTGYGMAPIAGQFF. As DNA, the CDR3 is TGTGCCAGTAGTACGGGTTACGGGATGGCCCCTATTGCTGGGCAGTTCTTC.

The rearrangement joins TRBV6-2 or TRBV6-3 to TRBJ1-5; D might be TRBD1 (5 bases). CDR3 length: 13 amino acids. Germline assignment: CDR1 MNHEY and CDR2 SVGEGT. V lost 6 bases, J lost 5 bases, and 11 bases lay in between. The CDR3 nucleotides read TGTGCCAGCAGCCGCGGGGGGGATCAGCCCCAGCATTTT. Its protein product is CASSRGGDQPQHF.

The chain joins TRBV7-9 to TRBJ1-1; D remains ambiguous. Germline assignment: CDR1 SEHNR and CDR2 FQNEAQ (reference sequence). V lost 3 bases and J lost 2, with 10 bases in between. The CDR3 is 14 amino acids. CDR3 DNA: TGTGCCAGCAGCTTTGGAGGGTTTAACACTGAAGCTTTCTTT. Protein product: CASSFGGFNTEAFF.

The chain recombines TRBV29-1 with TRBJ1-2, with TRBD1 as a possible D gene (6 bases). Germline V gives CDR1 SQVTM, CDR2 ANQGSEA. The CDR3 has 12 residues. Trimming pared 4 bases from V and 3 bases from J, leaving 9 bases between. The CDR3 sequence: CSVVAGDYGYTF. As DNA, the CDR3 is TGCAGCGTTGTGGCAGGGGACTATGGCTACACCTTC.

This sequence joins TRBV4-3 and TRBJ2-4; D possibly corresponds to TRBD1 (6 bases). Trimming cost V 1 base and J 3 bases, with 10 bases left between them. The CDR3 has 15 residues. CDR1 LGHNA and CDR2 YSLEER come from the germline V gene. DNA of the CDR3: TGCGCCAGCAGCCAAGTGTGGACAGACAAAAACATTCAGTACTTC. Translated, it gives CASSQVWTDKNIQYF.

V is TRBV27 and J is TRBJ2-5; D remains ambiguous. Germline loops: CDR1 MNHEY, CDR2 SMNVEV (reference sequence). The V and J ends lost 5 bases and 2 bases respectively, with 9 bases between them. The CDR3 is made up of 13 amino acids. The CDR3 spells CASSVREQETQYF. The CDR3 region has the DNA TGTGCCAGCAGTGTGAGAGAACAAGAGACCCAGTACTTC.

The chain has TRBV15 and TRBJ2-3, with 8 bases that match TRBD1. This CDR3 has 15 residues. CDR1 is LNHNV, CDR2 YYDKDF, per germline (reference sequence). V dropped 5 bases and J dropped 2; count of bases not matched to a gene: 6. The CDR3 spells CATSLDRADTDTQYF. The CDR3 DNA follows: TGTGCCACCAGCCTGGACAGGGCTGACACAGATACGCAGTATTTT.

The chain recombines TRBV20-1 with TRBJ2-3, with TRBD2 matching 7 bases. The CDR3 is 16 amino acids. Losses at the gene ends were 3 bases for V and 2 bases for J; bases not matched to a gene: 11. Looked up from germline, CDR1 is DFQATT and CDR2 is SNEGSKA (reference sequence). DNA of the CDR3: TGCAGTGCTAGTGGAGCGGGACGGGGACTCACAGATACGCAGTATTTT. As protein: CSASGAGRGLTDTQYF.

This rearrangement joins TRBV12-5 to TRBJ2-2; 7 bases are a match to TRBD2. In germline, CDR1 is LGHNT, CDR2 FRNRAP. Unmatched junction bases numbered 7, after V lost 0 bases and J lost 6 bases. This CDR3 comprises 16 residues. The CDR3 region is CASGLVMGGSPGELFF. CDR3 sequence (DNA): TGTGCTAGTGGTTTGGTAATGGGCGGGAGTCCCGGGGAGCTGTTTTTT.

The chain couples TRBV7-8 to TRBJ2-7, with 7 bases identical to TRBD2. The J segment lost 0 bases and the V segment lost 1 base, leaving 6 bases of the junction unmatched. This CDR3 is 16 amino acids long. The germline V gene encodes CDR1 SGHVS and CDR2 FQNEAQ. The CDR3 protein is CASSLVSGWISYEQYF. The CDR3 DNA sequence: TGTGCCAGCAGCTTAGTTAGCGGGTGGATCTCCTACGAGCAGTACTTC.

V is TRBV29-1 and J is TRBJ2-2; TRBD2 aligns across 11 bases. Germline V gene data show CDR1 as SQVTM and CDR2 as ANQGSEA. CDR3 length: 15 residues. V lost 6 bases, J lost 6 bases, and 9 bases stayed unmatched. The CDR3 loop is CSVSLAGVQSGELFF. CDR3 bases: TGCAGCGTGTCACTAGCGGGAGTACAGTCCGGGGAGCTGTTTTTT.

The V call is TRBV30, the J call TRBJ2-1, with D unclear. The CDR3 is 12 amino acids. Germline V gives CDR1 GTSNPN, CDR2 SVGIG (reference sequence). V lost 5 bases and J lost 6, with 11 bases in between. CDR3 loop: CAWDKFPNEQFF. Here the CDR3 DNA reads TGTGCCTGGGACAAGTTCCCCAATGAGCAGTTCTTC.

The genes are TRBV9 and TRBJ1-1; the D is unclear. Trimming pared 4 bases from V and 4 bases from J, leaving 17 bases between. CDR3 length equals 15 residues. Germline assignment: CDR1 SGDLS and CDR2 YYNGEE. Here the CDR3 DNA reads TGTGCCAGCAGCCCTGGCTCAAACAGCGGCACTGAAGCTTTCTTT. Amino acid sequence: CASSPGSNSGTEAFF.

V gene TRBV7-2 combines with J gene TRBJ1-3; 7 nucleotides align to TRBD1. V lost 4 bases and J lost 7; bases outside the gene matches: 4. The CDR3 spans 13 residues. Germline CDR1 and CDR2: SGHTA and FQGNSA. The chain's CDR3 is CASSSSTGNTIYF. CDR3 DNA sequence: TGTGCCAGCAGCTCCTCGACAGGGAACACCATATATTTT. Full variable domain (rest looked up from reference TRBV7-2 and TRBJ1-3): GAGVSQSPSNKVTEKGKDVELRCDPISGHTALYWYRQSLGQGLEFLIYFQGNSAPDKSGLPSDRFSAERTGGSVSTLTIQRTQQEDSAVYLCASSSSTGNTIYFGEGSWLTVV.

The J gene is TRBJ2-3, the V gene TRBV7-2, with a tentative D call TRBD1 (5 bases). Per germline, CDR1 SGHTA and CDR2 FQGNSA. The CDR3 loop spans 12 amino acids. Trimming pared 5 bases from V and 4 bases from J, leaving 7 bases between. CDR3 loop: CASSPQADTQYF. CDR3 nucleotide sequence: TGTGCCAGCAGCCCACAGGCAGATACGCAGTATTTT.

The rearrangement uses TRBV3-1 (or the pseudogene TRBV3-2) and TRBJ2-1; 10 positions match TRBD2. The J segment lost 6 bases and the V segment lost 5 bases, leaving 4 bases of the junction unmatched. Germline-derived CDR1 and CDR2 are LGHDT and YNNKEL (reference sequence). This CDR3 comprises 14 residues. CDR3 sequence (DNA): TGTGCCAGCAGCTGGACTAGCGGCGTCAATGAGCAGTTCTTC. Translating it yields CASSWTSGVNEQFF.

V gene TRBV2 combines with J gene TRBJ1-2, with D perhaps TRBD1 (5 bases). The CDR3 totals 12 residues. Trimming pared 6 bases from V and 5 bases from J, leaving 10 bases between. The germline V gene has CDR1 SNHLY and CDR2 FYNNEI. CDR3 coding DNA: TGTGCCAGCAGGCCAGGGTTATATGGCTACACCTTC. It translates to CASRPGLYGYTF.

This clone was counted a single time. The rearrangement joins TRBV7-3 to TRBJ2-2, with TRBD1 matching 7 bases. Germline V CDR1 and CDR2: SGHTA, FQGTGA. The CDR3 has 15 amino acids. With V trimmed by 5 bases and J by 1 base, 4 bases remained unmatched. CDR3 in DNA: TGTGCCAGCAGCCCCGACAGGGAGAACACCGGGGAGCTGTTTTTT. The encoded protein is CASSPDRENTGELFF. Drawing the rest from reference TRBV7-3 and TRBJ2-2, the complete variable domain is GAGVSQTPSNKVTEKGKYVELRCDPISGHTALYWYRQSLGQGPEFLIYFQGTGAADDSGLPNDRFFAVRPEGSVSTLKIQRTERGDSAVYLCASSPDRENTGELFFGEGSRLTVL.

V is TRBV6-5 and J is TRBJ2-1; 7 bases map to TRBD2. CDR1 is MNHEY and CDR2 is SVGAGI in the germline V gene. The CDR3 contains 13 residues. Germline trimming cut 8 bases from V and 3 bases from J; bases unmatched to any gene: 4. The CDR3 is CASGREIYNEQFF. The CDR3 DNA is TGTGCCAGCGGGCGGGAGATCTACAATGAGCAGTTCTTC.

This chain uses TRBV5-1 with TRBJ2-3; TRBD2 agrees at 7 bases. Germline CDR1 reads SGHRS; CDR2 reads YFSETQ. The CDR3 has 14 residues. Unmatched junction bases numbered 5, after V lost 1 base and J lost 6 bases. For the CDR3, the DNA is TGCGCCAGCAGCTTGACGGCGGGGGACGATACGCAGTATTTT. This encodes CASSLTAGDDTQYF.